This TCR beta chain was documented in a study of blood T cell repertoires in COVID-19. Sequencing was performed with immunoSEQ multiplex PCR; in TCRdb, only in-frame clones are kept and a portion is missing. The data contain roughly 340,000 clones, approximately 92% of them singletons. The participants were between about 18 and 90 years old and came from under 25 US areas. Assignments of participants to cohorts depended upon their own reported clinical history. Among Cohort 3 donors, those recovered had two negative PCRs, clearance, or symptom resolution. Germline loops: CDR1 SGHAT, CDR2 FQNNGV. V lost 5 bases and J lost 4; bases outside the gene matches: 10. CDR3 length: 15 amino acids. Only one count was recorded for this clone.

The chain uses TRBV11-2 and TRBJ1-2; 7 bases are a match to TRBD1. The origin of this receptor is a man aged 18 to 35 who had recovered from COVID-19. Sequences were obtained from PBMCs or T cells enriched from blood (not recorded which). CDR3 sequence reads: CASSLTPDRAYGYTF. DNA of the CDR3: TGTGCCAGCAGCCTCACTCCTGACAGGGCCTATGGCTACACCTTC.